The clone carrying this T cell receptor (beta chain) was detected only a few times. Antigen specificity is unknown. TCRdb reprocessed the RT-PCR reads with MiXCR, giving one entry per CDR3 protein. The sample has some 800,000 distinct CDR3 sequences; around 20% are singletons. V dropped 0 bases and J dropped 2; count of bases not matched to a gene: 4. Germline CDR1 SGHDN, CDR2 FVKESK. There are 16 residues in the CDR3. The entry originates in a study of response to subunit inactivated influenza vaccine. Study outcomes and limitations: Each seasonal influenza vaccination, the authors suggested, recruits few new T cells.

The chain recombines TRBV14 with TRBJ1-1; 9 bases line up with TRBD1. This TCR was sampled from a man aged 50-59 years who received an inactivated influenza vaccine. The source was PBMCs from blood, collected around 5 days after vaccination. CDR3 coding DNA: TGTGCCAGCAGCCAAGATGTGGACAGGGGAAACACTGAAGCTTTCTTT. Translating it yields CASSQDVDRGNTEAFF. The full variable domain, in which reference TRBV14 and TRBJ1-1 provide the parts outside the CDR3, is EAGVTQFPSHSVIEKGQTVTLRCDPISGHDNLYWYRRVMGKEIKFLLHFVKESKQDESGMPNNRFLAERTGGTYSTLKVQPAELEDSGVYFCASSQDVDRGNTEAFFGQGTRLTVV.